The present TCR beta chain was sequenced within a study of cytotoxic CD8 clonotypes in ibrutinib-treated CLL. Turning to the study itself: Sequencing produced an average of around 250,000 productive templates and under 95,000 productive rearrangements per sample.

Sequencing was performed with immunoSEQ multiplex PCR; in TCRdb, only in-frame clones are kept and a portion is missing. This repertoire shows about 130,000 clones, roughly 85% found once; its top ten account for roughly 2%. The CDR3 covers 15 residues. The germline V gene encodes CDR1 SGHTA and CDR2 FQGTGA. V shed 6 bases and J 2 bases; nucleotides not matched to a gene: 8. The sequences come from PBMCs, collected after 24 months of ibrutinib treatment. V and J are TRBV7-3 and TRBJ2-7, with TRBD1 matching over 9 bases. This TCR was recovered from a human donor with chronic lymphocytic leukemia. DNA for the CDR3: TGTGCCAGCAGTTACGGACAGGGGTCGACCTACGAGCAGTACTTC. Translated: CASSYGQGSTYEQYF.